These 2 T cell receptor beta chains originate from one sample sequenced in a study of T cells after yellow fever vaccination. A single record per CDR3 protein comes from TCRdb applying MiXCR to the 5' RACE reads. The repertoire holds a few hundred thousand distinct CDR3 sequences, 8.7% seen once, with roughly 18% in the top ten. The sequencing here drew on PBMCs, taken on the day of the first yellow fever vaccination. The source is a man younger than 35 who received the YFV17D yellow fever vaccine.

This clonotype showed up just a few times. The chain couples TRBV23-1 to TRBJ2-1, with D maybe TRBD2 (5 bases). TRBV23-1 is assigned to the ORF class and has an uncertain function. Trimming left V 8 bases short and J 8 bases short, with 16 bases between. CDR3 size: 13 residues. CDR3 bases: TGCGCCAGCGGCCCCGGCCGGAGGTATGAGCAGTTCTTC. Residues: CASGPGRRYEQFF.

This clonotype was detected a few times. The rearrangement links TRBV5-6 to TRBJ2-2; possibly TRBD1 for D (7 bases). V was cut by 0 bases and J by 4 bases, with 19 bases left in between. Germline V gene lookup returns CDR1 SGHDT and CDR2 YYEEEE. This CDR3 comprises 18 residues. The CDR3 region is CASSLAVGGRQGTGELFF. The CDR3 DNA is TGTGCCAGCAGCTTGGCCGTTGGGGGGCGACAGGGCACCGGGGAGCTGTTTTTT.